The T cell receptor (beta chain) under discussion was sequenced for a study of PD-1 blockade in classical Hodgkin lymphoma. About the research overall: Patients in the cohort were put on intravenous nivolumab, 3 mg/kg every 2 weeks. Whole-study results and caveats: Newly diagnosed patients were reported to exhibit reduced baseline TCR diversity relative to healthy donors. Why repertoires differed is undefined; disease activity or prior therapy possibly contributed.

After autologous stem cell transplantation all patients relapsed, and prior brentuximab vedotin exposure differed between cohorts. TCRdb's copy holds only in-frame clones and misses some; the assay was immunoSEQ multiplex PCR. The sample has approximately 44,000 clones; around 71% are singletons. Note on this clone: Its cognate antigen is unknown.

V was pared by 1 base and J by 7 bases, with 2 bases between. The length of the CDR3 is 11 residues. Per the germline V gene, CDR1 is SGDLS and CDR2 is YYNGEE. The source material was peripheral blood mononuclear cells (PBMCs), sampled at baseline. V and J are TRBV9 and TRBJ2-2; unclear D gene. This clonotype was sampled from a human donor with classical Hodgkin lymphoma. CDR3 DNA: TGTGCCAGCAGCGTAAACGGGGAGCTGTTTTTT. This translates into CASSVNGELFF.